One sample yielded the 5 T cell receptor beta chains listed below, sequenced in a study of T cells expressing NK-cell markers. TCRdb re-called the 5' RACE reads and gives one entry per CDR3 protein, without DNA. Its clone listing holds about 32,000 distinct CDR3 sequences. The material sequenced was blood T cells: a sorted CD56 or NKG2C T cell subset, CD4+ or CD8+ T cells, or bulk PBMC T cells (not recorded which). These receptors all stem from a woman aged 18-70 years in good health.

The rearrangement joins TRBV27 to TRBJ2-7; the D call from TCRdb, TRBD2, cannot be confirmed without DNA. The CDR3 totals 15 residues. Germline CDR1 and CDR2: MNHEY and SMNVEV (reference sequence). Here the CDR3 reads CASSFVPTTYYEQYF.

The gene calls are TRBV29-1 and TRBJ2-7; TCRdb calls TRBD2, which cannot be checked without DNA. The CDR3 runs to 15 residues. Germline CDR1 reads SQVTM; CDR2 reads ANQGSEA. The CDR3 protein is CSVEEGTSYSYEQYF.

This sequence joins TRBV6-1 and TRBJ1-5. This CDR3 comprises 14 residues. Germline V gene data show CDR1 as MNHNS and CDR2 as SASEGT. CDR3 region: CASGTVGINQPQHF.

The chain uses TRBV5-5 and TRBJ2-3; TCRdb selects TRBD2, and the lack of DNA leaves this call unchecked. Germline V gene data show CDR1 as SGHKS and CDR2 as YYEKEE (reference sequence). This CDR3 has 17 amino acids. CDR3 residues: CASSFRREGAYADTQYF.

The CDR3 loop is CSASQGGGYEQYF. The genes are TRBV29-1 and TRBJ2-7; TCRdb names TRBD1, which stays unverified in the absence of DNA. This CDR3 spans 13 amino acids. Germline V gene sequence: CDR1 SQVTM, CDR2 ANQGSEA.